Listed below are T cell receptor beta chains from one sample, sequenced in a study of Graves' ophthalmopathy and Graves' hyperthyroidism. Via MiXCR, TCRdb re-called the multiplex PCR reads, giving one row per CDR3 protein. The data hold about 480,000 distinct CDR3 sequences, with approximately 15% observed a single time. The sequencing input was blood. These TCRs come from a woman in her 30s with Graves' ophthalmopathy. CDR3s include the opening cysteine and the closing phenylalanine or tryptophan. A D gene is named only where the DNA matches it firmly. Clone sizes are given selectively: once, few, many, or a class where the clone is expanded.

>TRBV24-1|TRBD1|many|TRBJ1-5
CATSDMPRTGGPLHNQPQHF
TGTGCCACCAGTGATATGCCTAGGACAGGAGGTCCACTCCACAATCAGCCCCAGCATTTT
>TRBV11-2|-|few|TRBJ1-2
CASSLGAGIDYGYTF
TGTGCCAGCAGCTTAGGGGCAGGTATAGACTATGGCTACACCTTC
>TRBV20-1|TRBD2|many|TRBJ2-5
CSAKVLAGKSLGETQYF
TGCAGTGCGAAGGTCCTAGCGGGAAAGAGTCTGGGGGAGACCCAGTACTTC
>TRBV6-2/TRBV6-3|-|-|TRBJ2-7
CASGRADSYEQYF
TGTGCCAGCGGCCGGGCCGATTCCTACGAGCAGTACTTC
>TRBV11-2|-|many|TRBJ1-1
CASSLVPLGTEAFF
TGTGCCAGCAGCTTAGTTCCATTGGGAACTGAAGCTTTCTTT
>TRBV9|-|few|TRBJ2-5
CASSSWAAAETQYF
TGTGCCAGCAGCTCCTGGGCCGCGGCCGAGACCCAGTACTTC
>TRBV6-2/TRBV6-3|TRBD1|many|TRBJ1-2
CASRATGSANGYTF
TGTGCCAGCAGAGCGACAGGGTCCGCGAATGGCTACACCTTC
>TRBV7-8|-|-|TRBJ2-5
CASSLVGRSRETQYF
TGTGCCAGCAGCTTAGTTGGCCGGAGTCGGGAGACCCAGTACTTC
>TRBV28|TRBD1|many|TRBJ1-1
CASSLPGQGEAFF
TGTGCCAGCAGTCTTCCCGGACAGGGTGAAGCTTTCTTT
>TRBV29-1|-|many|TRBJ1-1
CSVEAGRGTEAFF
TGCAGCGTCGAGGCGGGACGAGGCACTGAAGCTTTCTTT
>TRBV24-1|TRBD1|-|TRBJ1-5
CATSDPGTGAQPQHF
TGTGCCACCAGTGATCCCGGGACAGGGGCCCAGCCCCAGCATTTT
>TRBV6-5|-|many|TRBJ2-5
CASSYDYQETQYF
TGTGCCAGCAGTTACGACTACCAAGAGACCCAGTACTTC
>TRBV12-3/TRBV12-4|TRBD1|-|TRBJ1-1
CASNFGDRGAEAFF
TGTGCCAGCAATTTTGGGGACAGGGGCGCTGAAGCTTTCTTT
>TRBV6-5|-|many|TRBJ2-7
CASSYSSGRYLYEQYF
TGTGCCAGCAGTTACTCGAGTGGACGGTATCTATACGAGCAGTACTTC
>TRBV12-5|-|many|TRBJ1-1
CASGWGTAEAFF
TGTGCTAGTGGTTGGGGGACGGCTGAAGCTTTCTTT
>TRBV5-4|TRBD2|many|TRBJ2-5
CASSGLLAEETQYF
TGTGCCAGCAGCGGACTCCTAGCGGAAGAGACCCAGTACTTC
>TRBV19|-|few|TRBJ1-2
CASSIADKNYGYTF
TGTGCCAGTAGTATTGCGGACAAGAACTATGGCTACACCTTC
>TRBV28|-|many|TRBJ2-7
CASSWGRSYEQYF
TGTGCCAGCAGTTGGGGCAGGTCCTACGAGCAGTACTTC
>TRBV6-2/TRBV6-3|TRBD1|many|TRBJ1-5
CASSSRQGGVQPQHF
TGTGCCAGCAGTTCGAGACAGGGCGGTGTTCAGCCCCAGCATTTT
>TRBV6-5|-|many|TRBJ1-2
CASSLTSNYGYTF
TGTGCCAGCAGCCTGACCTCTAACTATGGCTACACCTTC
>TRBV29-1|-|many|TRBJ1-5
CSVEGPGQPQHF
TGCAGCGTTGAAGGACCGGGGCAGCCCCAGCATTTT
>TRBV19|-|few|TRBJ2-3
CASRPTSTDTQYF
TGTGCCAGTAGACCGACGAGCACAGATACGCAGTATTTT
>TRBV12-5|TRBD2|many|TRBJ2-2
CASGSVTSGSFTGELFF
TGTGCTAGTGGTTCCGTCACTAGCGGGAGCTTTACCGGGGAGCTGTTTTTT
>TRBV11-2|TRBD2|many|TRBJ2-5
CASSSNTLAGGGETQYF
TGTGCCAGCAGCTCAAACACACTAGCGGGGGGCGGGGAGACCCAGTACTTC
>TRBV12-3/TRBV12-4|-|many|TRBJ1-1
CASSFQGTLTEAFF
TGTGCCAGCAGTTTTCAGGGGACACTAACTGAAGCTTTCTTT
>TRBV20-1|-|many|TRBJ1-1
CSAPNDGTEAFF
TGCAGTGCCCCAAACGATGGCACTGAAGCTTTCTTT
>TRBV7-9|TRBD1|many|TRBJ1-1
CASSPRGSATGDAFF
TGTGCCAGCAGCCCCCGGGGATCGGCGACAGGGGACGCTTTCTTT
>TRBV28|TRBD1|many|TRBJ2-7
CASSRTGFSLGEQYF
TGTGCCAGCAGTCGGACAGGGTTTTCCTTAGGCGAGCAGTACTTC
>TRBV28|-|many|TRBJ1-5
CASSRHRNSNQPQHF
TGTGCCAGCAGCCGTCACAGAAATAGCAATCAGCCCCAGCATTTT
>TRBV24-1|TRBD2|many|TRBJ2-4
CATSPTGEGLSVGEKNIQYF
TGTGCCACCAGCCCCACCGGGGAGGGGTTGAGCGTTGGAGAAAAAAACATTCAGTACTTC
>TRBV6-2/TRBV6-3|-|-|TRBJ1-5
CASNDEPDQPQHF
TGTGCCAGCAACGACGAACCCGATCAGCCCCAGCATTTT
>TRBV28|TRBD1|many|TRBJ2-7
CASSPLTGGASYEQYF
TGTGCCAGCAGTCCTCTCACAGGGGGCGCCTCCTACGAGCAGTACTTC
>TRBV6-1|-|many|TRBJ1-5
CASRTADQPQHF
TGTGCCAGCAGGACAGCCGATCAGCCCCAGCATTTT
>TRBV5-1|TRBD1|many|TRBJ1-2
CASSSSGGGYGYTF
TGTGCCAGCAGTTCCTCAGGGGGAGGCTATGGCTACACCTTC
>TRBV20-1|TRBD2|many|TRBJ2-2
CSARDTGLESGELFF
TGCAGTGCTAGAGATACAGGACTAGAAAGCGGGGAGCTGTTTTTT
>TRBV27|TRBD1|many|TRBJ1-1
CASRLTGGNTEAFF
TGTGCCAGCAGATTAACAGGGGGGAACACTGAAGCTTTCTTT
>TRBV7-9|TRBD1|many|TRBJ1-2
CASSPPGTEYGYTF
TGTGCCAGCAGTCCTCCCGGGACAGAATATGGCTACACCTTC
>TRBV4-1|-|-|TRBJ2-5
CASSQGGVVQETQYF
TGCGCCAGCAGCCAGGGGGGTGTCGTCCAAGAGACCCAGTACTTC
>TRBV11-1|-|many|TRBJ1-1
CASSFIGVGTEAFF
TGTGCCAGCAGCTTTATCGGGGTTGGGACTGAAGCTTTCTTT
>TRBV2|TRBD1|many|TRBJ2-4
CASSAGQGVNIQYF
TGTGCCAGCAGCGCTGGACAGGGGGTAAACATTCAGTACTTC
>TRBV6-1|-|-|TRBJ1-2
CASPPPQTDGYTF
TGTGCCAGCCCCCCACCCCAAACGGATGGCTACACCTTC
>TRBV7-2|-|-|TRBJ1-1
CASSLRGVRNTDAFF
TGTGCCAGCAGCTTACGCGGGGTCAGGAACACTGACGCTTTCTTT
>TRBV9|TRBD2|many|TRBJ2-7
CASSVGSSGSYEQYF
TGTGCCAGCAGCGTAGGATCTAGCGGGAGCTACGAGCAGTACTTC
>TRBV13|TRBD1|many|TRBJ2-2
CASNLRGTGGSTGELFF
TGTGCCAGCAACTTAAGGGGGACAGGGGGGTCCACCGGGGAGCTGTTTTTT
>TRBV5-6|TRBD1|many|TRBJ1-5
CASSTRDRVEPQHF
TGTGCCAGCAGCACCCGGGACAGGGTCGAGCCCCAGCATTTT
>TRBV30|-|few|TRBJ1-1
CAWSVGDFLQSEAFF
TGTGCCTGGAGTGTCGGGGACTTTCTACAGTCCGAAGCTTTCTTT
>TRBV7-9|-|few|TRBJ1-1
CASSLEPGWNGKAFF
TGTGCCAGCAGCTTAGAGCCGGGGTGGAATGGTAAAGCTTTCTTT
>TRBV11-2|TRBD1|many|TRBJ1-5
CASSLQSQGQNQPQHF
TGTGCCAGCAGCTTACAATCACAGGGGCAAAATCAGCCCCAGCATTTT
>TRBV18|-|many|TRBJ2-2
CASSPRMGLDTGELFF
TGTGCCAGCTCACCACGCATGGGCCTCGACACCGGGGAGCTGTTTTTT
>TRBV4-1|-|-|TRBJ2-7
CASSQAGVALSYEQYF
TGCGCCAGCAGCCAAGCCGGGGTAGCGCTTTCCTACGAGCAGTACTTC
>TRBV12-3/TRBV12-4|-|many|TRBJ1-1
CASSQDYGTEAFF
TGTGCCAGCAGTCAAGACTATGGCACTGAAGCTTTCTTT
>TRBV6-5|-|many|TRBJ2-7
CASSYGGVSGEQYF
TGTGCCAGCAGTTACGGAGGGGTCTCGGGGGAGCAGTACTTC
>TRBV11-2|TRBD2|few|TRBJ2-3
CASSLRTSGSFQADTQYF
TGTGCCAGCAGCCTACGGACTAGCGGGAGTTTTCAGGCAGATACGCAGTATTTT
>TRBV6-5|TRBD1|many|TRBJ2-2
CASSYYPDRGWELFF
TGTGCCAGCAGTTACTATCCGGACAGGGGGTGGGAGCTGTTTTTT
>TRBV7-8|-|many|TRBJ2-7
CASSSRRYEQYF
TGTGCCAGCAGCTCAAGGCGCTACGAGCAGTACTTC